The next 18 T cell receptor beta chains were all read from a single sample in a study of control samples from healthy donors and cancer patients. Sequencing used immunoSEQ multiplex PCR; TCRdb keeps in-frame clones, though not all of them. The sample holds about 18,000 clones, 80% to 85% seen once. The specimen was PBMCs. All receptors derive from a man older than 75 with head and neck cancer.

V is TRBV6-6 and J is TRBJ1-3, with TRBD1 matching 7 bases. The germline V gene encodes CDR1 MNHNY and CDR2 SVGAGI (reference sequence). The length of the CDR3 is 16 residues. The junction had 6 bases not matched to a gene; V was cut back by 4 bases and J by 0 bases. The CDR3 DNA sequence: TGTGCCAGCAGTTGGAGACAGGGCAGCTCTGGAAACACCATATATTTT. Amino acids: CASSWRQGSSGNTIYF.

The chain is built from TRBV12-3 or TRBV12-4 and TRBJ2-7, with D possibly matching TRBD2 (5 bases). The CDR3 extends over 13 amino acids. Trimming cost V 5 bases and J 4 bases, with 12 bases left between them. The CDR3 nucleotides are TGTGCCAGCAGTCCGCGGTGGAGGTACGAGCAGTACTTC. As protein: CASSPRWRYEQYF.

The V gene is TRBV3-1 (or the pseudogene TRBV3-2), the J gene TRBJ2-5, with 9 bases matching TRBD2. The CDR3 is 17 residues long. V shed 2 bases, J shed 0 bases, and the junction held 7 bases outside the gene matches. The germline gives CDR1 LGHDT, CDR2 YNNKEL (reference sequence). CDR3 in DNA: TGTGCCAGCAGCCAAAGGAGGGCGGGGGGGTACCAAGAGACCCAGTACTTC. Translating it yields CASSQRRAGGYQETQYF.

J is TRBJ1-2 and V is TRBV7-2, with 10 positions matching TRBD1. Trimming at V came to 5 bases and at J to 6 bases, leaving 12 bases not matched to a gene. This CDR3 region has 16 residues. Per germline, CDR1 SGHTA and CDR2 FQGNSA. The CDR3 DNA reads TGTGCCAGCAGCCCACAGTACTCCGGGACAGGGGATGGCTACACCTTC. Translated: CASSPQYSGTGDGYTF.

This chain uses TRBV10-3 with TRBJ2-7; 12 nucleotides match TRBD1. V lost 4 bases to trimming and J lost 7 bases; unmatched junction nucleotides: 5. Germline V lookup: CDR1 ENHRY, CDR2 SYGVKD. This CDR3 is built from 14 residues. CDR3 region: CAISVGTGGKEQYF. The CDR3 DNA reads TGTGCCATCAGTGTCGGGACAGGGGGCAAAGAGCAGTACTTC.

The chain joins TRBV2 to TRBJ1-2; D gene ambiguous. The germline V gene has CDR1 SNHLY and CDR2 FYNNEI. The CDR3 runs to 12 residues. V lost 4 bases and J lost 3, with 6 bases in between. The CDR3 DNA follows: TGTGCCAGCAGTGGCCAGTACTATGGCTACACCTTC. This codes for CASSGQYYGYTF.

By frequency in the sample, this clone is medium-sized. DNA of the CDR3: TGTGCCAGCAGTGATGGCGGCCCCACTCCCCAGCATTTT. Its protein is CASSDGGPTPQHF. The chain is built from TRBV6-1 and TRBJ1-5; D is unclear. The germline V gene encodes CDR1 MNHNS and CDR2 SASEGT. Trimming pared 3 bases from V and 10 bases from J, leaving 13 bases between. The CDR3 contains 13 residues.

This sequence joins TRBV21-1 and TRBJ2-3; TRBD1 reflects the table's D call only, with no check against the DNA. TRBV21-1 has pseudogene status. CDR3 length equals 19 residues. The CDR3 region has the DNA TGTGCCAGCAACAAGCAGCGGGACAGGGACGGAACTAGCACAGATACGCAGTATTTT. The encoded protein is CASNKQRDRDGTSTDTQYF.

This chain links TRBV10-3 with TRBJ1-4; 10 nucleotides match TRBD1. CDR1 is ENHRY, CDR2 SYGVKD, per germline. This CDR3 has 17 residues. The junction had 7 bases not matched to a gene; V was cut back by 6 bases and J by 0 bases. This CDR3 is CAIRPGQGTTTNEKLFF. As DNA, the CDR3 is TGTGCCATCAGGCCGGGACAGGGGACTACAACTAATGAAAAACTGTTTTTT.

This chain links TRBV2 with TRBJ1-5; no definite D call. CDR1 is SNHLY and CDR2 is FYNNEI in the germline V gene. CDR3 length equals 14 residues. V was cut by 0 bases and J by 0 bases, with 3 bases left in between. For the CDR3, the DNA is TGTGCCAGCAGTGAAGCTCTTAGCAATCAGCCCCAGCATTTT. Protein product: CASSEALSNQPQHF.

The V gene is TRBV2, the J gene TRBJ2-2, with TRBD1 identical over 8 bases. Trimming took 6 bases from V and 3 from J; bases not matched to a gene: 9. Germline V gives CDR1 SNHLY, CDR2 FYNNEI. This CDR3 has 16 amino acids. The CDR3: CASSRGQVGDTGELFF. DNA for the CDR3: TGTGCCAGCAGCCGGGGACAGGTGGGGGACACCGGGGAGCTGTTTTTT.

The V call is TRBV27, the J call TRBJ1-1, with D perhaps TRBD1 (5 bases). V lost 0 bases to trimming and J lost 0 bases, with 14 bases between them. Germline V gene sequence: CDR1 MNHEY, CDR2 SMNVEV (reference sequence). CDR3 length equals 17 residues. The CDR3 protein is CASSLSGTHLLNTEAFF. In DNA form, the CDR3 reads TGTGCCAGCAGTTTATCCGGGACTCATCTTTTGAACACTGAAGCTTTCTTT.

V is TRBV11-2 and J is TRBJ2-7; TRBD2 agrees at 7 bases. This CDR3 is built from 13 residues. V gave up 5 bases and J gave up 1 base; unmatched junction bases: 2. Germline CDR1 and CDR2: SGHAT and FQNNGV. DNA of the CDR3: TGTGCCAGCAGCACGGGGGGTTCCTACGAGCAGTACTTC. This encodes CASSTGGSYEQYF.

This chain connects TRBV13 to TRBJ2-3, with D perhaps given as TRBD1 or TRBD2 (5 bases each). The germline V gene has CDR1 PRHDT and CDR2 FYEKMQ (reference sequence). Trimming stripped 7 bases from V and 0 bases from J, with 14 bases between. The CDR3 consists of 15 residues. This CDR3 is CASTSRGLSTDTQYF. The CDR3 DNA reads as TGTGCCAGCACCTCACGGGGCCTTAGCACAGATACGCAGTATTTT.

This chain links TRBV30 with TRBJ2-2, with TRBD1 as a possible D gene (5 bases). The ends were cut back, 2 bases at V and 0 bases at J, with 10 bases in the middle. Germline lookup yields CDR1 GTSNPN and CDR2 SVGIG (reference sequence). This CDR3 spans 15 amino acids. CDR3: CAWSRWGTNTGELFF. CDR3 coding DNA: TGTGCCTGGAGTAGATGGGGCACGAACACCGGGGAGCTGTTTTTT. Filled out from reference TRBV30 and TRBJ2-2, the complete variable domain reads SQTIHQWPATLVQPVGSPLSLECTVEGTSNPNLYWYRQAAGRGLQLLFYSVGIGQISSEVPQNLSASRPQDRQFILSSKKLLLSDSGFYLCAWSRWGTNTGELFFGEGSRLTVL.

This chain joins TRBV5-1 and TRBJ2-3; 7 bases match TRBD2. J gave up 0 bases and V 4 bases, and 8 bases lay outside the gene matches. The CDR3 runs to 16 residues. CDR1 SGHRS and CDR2 YFSETQ come from the germline V gene. CDR3 bases: TGCGCCAGCAGCCCACGGGGAGCGGGGAGCACAGATACGCAGTATTTT. Translation gives CASSPRGAGSTDTQYF.

In this sample, this clone turned up once. V usage is TRBV12-3 or TRBV12-4 and J usage is TRBJ1-1, with a tentative D call TRBD1 (6 bases). The CDR3 is 13 amino acids. V was pared by 3 bases and J by 1 base, with 6 bases between. CDR3 sequence: CASSLGQNTEAFF. The CDR3 DNA reads TGTGCCAGCAGTTTGGGACAGAACACTGAAGCTTTCTTT.

This chain uses TRBV6-2 or TRBV6-3 with TRBJ1-2, with D possibly matching TRBD1 (5 bases). The germline CDR1 and CDR2 sequences are MNHEY and SVGEGT. Between the trimmed V and J ends, which lost 1 base and 0 bases, there was a span of 15 bases. The CDR3 consists of 17 residues. CDR3 sequence: CASSYLPGGRANYGYTF. CDR3 DNA sequence: TGTGCCAGCAGTTACTTGCCGGGGGGACGAGCTAACTATGGCTACACCTTC.